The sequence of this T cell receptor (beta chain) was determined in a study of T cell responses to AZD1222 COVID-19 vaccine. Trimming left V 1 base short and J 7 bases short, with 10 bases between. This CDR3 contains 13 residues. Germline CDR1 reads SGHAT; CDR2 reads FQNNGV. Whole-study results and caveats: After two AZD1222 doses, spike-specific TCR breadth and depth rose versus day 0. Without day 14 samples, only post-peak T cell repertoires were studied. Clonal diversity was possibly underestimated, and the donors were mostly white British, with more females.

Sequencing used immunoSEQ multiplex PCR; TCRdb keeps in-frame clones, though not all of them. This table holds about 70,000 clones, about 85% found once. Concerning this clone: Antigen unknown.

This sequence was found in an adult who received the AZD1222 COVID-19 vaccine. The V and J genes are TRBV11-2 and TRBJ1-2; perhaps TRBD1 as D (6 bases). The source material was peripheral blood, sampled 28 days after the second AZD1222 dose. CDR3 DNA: TGTGCCAGCAGCTTAGTCGGGACATCTGGCTACACCTTC. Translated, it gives CASSLVGTSGYTF.